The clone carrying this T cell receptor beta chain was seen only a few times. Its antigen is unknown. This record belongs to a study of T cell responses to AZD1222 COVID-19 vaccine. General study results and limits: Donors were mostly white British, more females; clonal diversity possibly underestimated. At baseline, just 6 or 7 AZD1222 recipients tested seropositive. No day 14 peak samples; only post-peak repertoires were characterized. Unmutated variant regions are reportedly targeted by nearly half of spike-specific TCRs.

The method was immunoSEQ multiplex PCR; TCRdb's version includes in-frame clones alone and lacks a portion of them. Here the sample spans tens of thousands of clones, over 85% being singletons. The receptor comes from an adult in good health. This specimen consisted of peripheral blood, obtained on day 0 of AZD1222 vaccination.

DNA of the CDR3: TGCGCCAGCAGTCCAGGGCTGAACTATGGCTACACCTTC. Translating it yields CASSPGLNYGYTF. The rearrangement joins TRBV10-1 to TRBJ1-2, with D maybe TRBD1 (5 bases). CDR3 size: 13 residues. Germline V gene lookup returns CDR1 WNHNN and CDR2 SYGVQD (reference sequence). V dropped 5 bases and J dropped 2 bases, with 9 bases sitting between them.